The entry below gives a single T cell receptor (beta chain) sequence along with its context. What it recognizes is unknown. The data were taken from a study of CD8+ T cells in alopecia areata. Treatment given: oral pan-JAK inhibitor, 5-10 mg twice daily. The study's findings and limits: Researchers say the link of baseline CD8+ expansion to response remains uncertain, with one nonresponder. Unlike in mice, where it was clearer, TCR sharing across patients was less clear, possibly HLA-related.

Extracted from the samples, RNA was reverse transcribed into cDNA to serve as the sequencing template. The method was immunoSEQ multiplex PCR; TCRdb's version includes in-frame clones alone and lacks a portion of them. The table lists about 210,000 clones, over 40% of them singletons. This CDR3 comprises 15 residues. Trimming removed 9 bases from V and 0 bases from J, with 16 bases in between. Germline values: CDR1 LGHNT, CDR2 FRNRAP. The chain is built from TRBV12-5 and TRBJ2-3; possible D gene TRBD1, 6 bases. The material was CD4+ T cells sorted from blood, obtained at approximately week 36, from a patient treated with tofacitinib. The receptor was derived from a human donor with alopecia areata. The CDR3 reads CASRQGTLSTDTQYF. CDR3 nucleotide sequence: TGTGCTAGCCGCCAGGGGACCCTTAGCACAGATACGCAGTATTTT.